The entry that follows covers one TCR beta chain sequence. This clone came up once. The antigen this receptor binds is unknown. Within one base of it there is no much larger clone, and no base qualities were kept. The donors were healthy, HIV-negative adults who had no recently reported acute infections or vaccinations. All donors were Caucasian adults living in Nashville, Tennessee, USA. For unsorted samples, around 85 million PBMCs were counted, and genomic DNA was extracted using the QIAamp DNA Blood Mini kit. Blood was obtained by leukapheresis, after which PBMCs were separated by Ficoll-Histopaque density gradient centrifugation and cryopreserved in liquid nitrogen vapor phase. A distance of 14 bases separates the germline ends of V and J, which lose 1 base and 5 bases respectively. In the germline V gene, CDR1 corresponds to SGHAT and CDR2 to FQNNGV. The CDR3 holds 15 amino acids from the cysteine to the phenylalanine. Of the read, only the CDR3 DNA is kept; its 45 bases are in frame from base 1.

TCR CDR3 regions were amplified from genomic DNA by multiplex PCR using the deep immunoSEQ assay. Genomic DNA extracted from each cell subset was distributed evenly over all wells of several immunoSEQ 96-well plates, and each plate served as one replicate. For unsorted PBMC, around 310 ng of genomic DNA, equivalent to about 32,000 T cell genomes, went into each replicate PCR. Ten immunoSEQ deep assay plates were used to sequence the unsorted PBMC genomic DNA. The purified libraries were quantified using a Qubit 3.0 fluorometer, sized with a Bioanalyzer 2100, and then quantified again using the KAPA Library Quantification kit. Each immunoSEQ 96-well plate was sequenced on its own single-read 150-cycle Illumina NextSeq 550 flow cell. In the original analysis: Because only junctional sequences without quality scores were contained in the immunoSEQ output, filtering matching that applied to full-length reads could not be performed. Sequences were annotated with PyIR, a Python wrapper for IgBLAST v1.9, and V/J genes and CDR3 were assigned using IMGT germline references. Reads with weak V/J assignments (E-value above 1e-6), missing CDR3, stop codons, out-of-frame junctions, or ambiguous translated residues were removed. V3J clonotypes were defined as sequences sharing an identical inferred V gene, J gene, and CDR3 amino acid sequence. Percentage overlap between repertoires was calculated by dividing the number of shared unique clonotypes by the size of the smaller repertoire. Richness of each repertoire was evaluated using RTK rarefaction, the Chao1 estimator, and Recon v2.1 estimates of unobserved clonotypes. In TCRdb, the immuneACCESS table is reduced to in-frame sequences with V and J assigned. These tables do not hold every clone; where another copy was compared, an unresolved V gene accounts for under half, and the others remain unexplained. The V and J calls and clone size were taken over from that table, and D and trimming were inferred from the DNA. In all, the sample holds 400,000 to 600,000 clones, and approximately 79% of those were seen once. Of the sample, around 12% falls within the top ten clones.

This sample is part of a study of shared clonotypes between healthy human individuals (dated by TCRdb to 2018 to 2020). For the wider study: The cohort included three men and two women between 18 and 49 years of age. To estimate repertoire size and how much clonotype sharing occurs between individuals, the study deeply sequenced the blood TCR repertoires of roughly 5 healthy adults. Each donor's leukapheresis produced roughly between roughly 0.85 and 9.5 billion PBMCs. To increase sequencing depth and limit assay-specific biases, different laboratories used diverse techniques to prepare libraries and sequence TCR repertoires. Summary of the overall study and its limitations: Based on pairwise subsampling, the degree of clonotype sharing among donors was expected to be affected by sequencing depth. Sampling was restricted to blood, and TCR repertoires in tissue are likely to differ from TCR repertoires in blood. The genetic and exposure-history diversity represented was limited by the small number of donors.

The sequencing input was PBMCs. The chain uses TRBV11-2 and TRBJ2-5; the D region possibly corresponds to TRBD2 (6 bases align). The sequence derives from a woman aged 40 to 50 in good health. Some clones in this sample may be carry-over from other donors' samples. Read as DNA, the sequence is TGTGCCAGCAGCTTAGGGACACGCGGGACTGAGACCCAGTACTTC. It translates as CASSLGTRGTETQYF.